This T cell receptor beta chain emerged from a study of graft-versus-host responses after intestinal transplantation. Across the whole study: All of the recipients had induction that used anti-thymocyte globulin, then tacrolimus and steroids for two to three years.

As concerns this clone: The antigen is unknown.

TCRdb's copy holds only in-frame clones and misses some; the assay was immunoSEQ multiplex PCR. The table lists around 96,000 clones, more than 85% of them singletons. The V and J ends lost 0 bases and 4 bases respectively, with 10 bases between them. The CDR3 is made up of 15 amino acids. Germline values: CDR1 KGHSH, CDR2 LQKENI. V and J are TRBV18 and TRBJ1-3; maybe TRBD1 (5 bases). The TCR was taken from a human donor who received an intestinal transplant. This specimen consisted of unstimulated CD4+ T cells sorted from spleen or lymph node cells, obtained before intestinal transplant. CDR3: CASSPPFTGGNTIYF. Written as DNA, the CDR3 is TGTGCCAGCTCACCACCATTTACAGGCGGAAACACCATATATTTT.